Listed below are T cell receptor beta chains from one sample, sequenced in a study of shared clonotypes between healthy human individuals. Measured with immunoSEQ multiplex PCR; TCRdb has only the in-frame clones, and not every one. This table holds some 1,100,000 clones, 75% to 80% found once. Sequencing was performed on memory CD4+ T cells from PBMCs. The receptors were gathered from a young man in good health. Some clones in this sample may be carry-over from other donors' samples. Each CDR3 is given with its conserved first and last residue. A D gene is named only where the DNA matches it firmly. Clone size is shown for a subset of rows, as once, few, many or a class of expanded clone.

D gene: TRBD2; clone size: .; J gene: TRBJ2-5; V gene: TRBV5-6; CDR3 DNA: TGTGCCAGCAGCTACGCCCGGTTTAGCGGGAGTTTTTTAGAGACCCAGTACTTC; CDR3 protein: CASSYARFSGSFLETQYF
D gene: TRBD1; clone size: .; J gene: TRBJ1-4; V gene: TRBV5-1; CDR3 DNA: TGCGCCAGCAGCGACCAGGGGGTTAATGAAAAACTGTTTTTT; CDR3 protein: CASSDQGVNEKLFF
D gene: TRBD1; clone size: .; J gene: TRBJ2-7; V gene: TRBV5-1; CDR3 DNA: TGCGCCAGCAGGGTAGGGGGCTCTGCCCGCTCCTACGAGCAGTACTTC; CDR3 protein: CASRVGGSARSYEQYF
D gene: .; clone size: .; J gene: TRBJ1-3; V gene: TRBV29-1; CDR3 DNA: TGCAGCGTTGAAGATCCCGGGGGCAACACCATATATTTT; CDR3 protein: CSVEDPGGNTIYF
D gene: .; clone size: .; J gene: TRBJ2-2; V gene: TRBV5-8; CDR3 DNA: TGTGCCAGCAGCCCTCCAGTGGTCCGCACCGGGGAGCTGTTTTTT; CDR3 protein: CASSPPVVRTGELFF
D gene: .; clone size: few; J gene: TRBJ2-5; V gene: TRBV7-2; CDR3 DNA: TGTGCCAGCAGCCCCTCACGACAGCAAGAGACCCAGTACTTC; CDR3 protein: CASSPSRQQETQYF
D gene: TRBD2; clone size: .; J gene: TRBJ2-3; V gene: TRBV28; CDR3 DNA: TGTGCCTCCATTGGACTAGCGGACCGCAGGGATACGCAGTATTTT; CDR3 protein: CASIGLADRRDTQYF
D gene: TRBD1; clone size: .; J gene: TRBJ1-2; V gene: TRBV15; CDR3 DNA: TGTGCCACCTCCAGCAGGGGGAACTATGGCTACACCTTC; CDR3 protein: CATSSRGNYGYTF
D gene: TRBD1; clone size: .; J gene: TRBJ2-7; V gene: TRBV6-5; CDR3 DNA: TGTGCCAGCAGTTACCGTCGGGACAGCCTATACGAGCAGTACTTC; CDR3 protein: CASSYRRDSLYEQYF
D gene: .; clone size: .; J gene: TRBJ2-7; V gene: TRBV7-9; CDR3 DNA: TGTGCCAGCAGCTTAGGGGGCACCCGCTCCTACGAGCAGTACTTC; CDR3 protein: CASSLGGTRSYEQYF
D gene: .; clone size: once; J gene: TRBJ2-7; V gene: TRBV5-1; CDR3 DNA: TGCGCCAGCAGCTTGGTGCCTAGCGTTACCAACTCCTACGAGCAGTACTTC; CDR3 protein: CASSLVPSVTNSYEQYF
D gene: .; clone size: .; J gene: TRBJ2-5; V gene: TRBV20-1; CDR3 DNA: TGCAGTGCTCTCCCCCAGGAGACCCAGTACTTC; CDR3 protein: CSALPQETQYF
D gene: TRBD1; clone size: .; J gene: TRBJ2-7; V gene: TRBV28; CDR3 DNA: TGTGCCAGCCCGGACAGGGGTGGAGACGAGCAGTACTTC; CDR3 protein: CASPDRGGDEQYF
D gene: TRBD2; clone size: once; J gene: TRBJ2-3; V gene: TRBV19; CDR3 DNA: TGTGCCAGTCTAGCGGGAGATACGCAGTATTTT; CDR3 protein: CASLAGDTQYF
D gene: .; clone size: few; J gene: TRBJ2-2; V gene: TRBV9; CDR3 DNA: TGTGCCAGCAGCGTAGATCTTTCAGCAGGCACCGGGGAGCTGTTTTTT; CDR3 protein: CASSVDLSAGTGELFF